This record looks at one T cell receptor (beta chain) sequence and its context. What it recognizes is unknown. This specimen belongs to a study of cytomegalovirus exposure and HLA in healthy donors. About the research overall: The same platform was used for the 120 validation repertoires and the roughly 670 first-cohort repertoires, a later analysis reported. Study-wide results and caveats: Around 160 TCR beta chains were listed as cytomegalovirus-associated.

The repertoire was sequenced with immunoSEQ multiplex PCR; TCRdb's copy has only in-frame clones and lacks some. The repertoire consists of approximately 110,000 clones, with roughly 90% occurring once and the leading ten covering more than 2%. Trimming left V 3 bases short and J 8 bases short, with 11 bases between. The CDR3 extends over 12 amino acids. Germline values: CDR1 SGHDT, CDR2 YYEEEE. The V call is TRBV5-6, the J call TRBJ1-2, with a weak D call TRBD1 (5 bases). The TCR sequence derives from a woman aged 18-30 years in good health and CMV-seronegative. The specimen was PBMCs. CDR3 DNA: TGTGCCAGCAGCTGGGGCCTAAAGGGCTACACCTTC. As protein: CASSWGLKGYTF.